What follows is one T cell receptor beta chain and its context. This CDR3 has 16 amino acids. Germline values: CDR1 SGDLS, CDR2 YYNGEE. Trimming removed 4 bases at V and 1 base at J, with 15 bases between. The source of the sample is a study of blood T cell repertoires in COVID-19. Here immunoSEQ multiplex PCR was the method, and the copy in TCRdb shows in-frame clones only, minus some. In the table there are roughly 120,000 clones, about 86% of which are singletons. The receptor's source is a woman in her forties or fifties with active or convalescent COVID-19. The rearrangement links TRBV9 to TRBJ1-3; tentatively, D is TRBD1 (6 bases). Sequenced: peripheral blood. The CDR3 spells CASSTGTPISGNTIYF. In DNA form, the CDR3 reads TGTGCCAGCAGCACCGGGACACCAATTTCTGGAAACACCATATATTTT. Supplemented by reference TRBV9 and TRBJ1-3, the full variable domain reads DSGVTQTPKHLITATGQRVTLRCSPRSGDLSVYWYQQSLDQGLQFLIQYYNGEERAKGNILERFSAQQFPDLHSELNLSSLELGDSALYFCASSTGTPISGNTIYFGEGSWLTVV.